The 11 T cell receptor beta chains below were found in one sample sequenced in a study of blood T cell repertoires in COVID-19. Clones were sequenced by immunoSEQ multiplex PCR, and TCRdb holds only the in-frame ones, with some missing. Of 150,000 to 200,000 clones in the sample, around 93% are singletons; the top ten hold approximately 4.8%. The sample comprised peripheral blood. These TCRs come from a man aged 30 to 45 with COVID-19, enrolled during active disease.

V usage is TRBV7-2 and J usage is TRBJ1-3; D gene ambiguous. CDR1 is SGHTA, CDR2 FQGNSA, per germline. V gave up 2 bases and J gave up 0 bases, with 5 bases separating them. The CDR3 spans 14 residues. The CDR3 loop reads CASSLLFSGNTIYF. Written as DNA, the CDR3 is TGTGCCAGCAGCTTACTGTTCTCTGGAAACACCATATATTTT.

V and J are TRBV7-9 and TRBJ1-2; TRBD1 matches at 7 bases. The V segment lost 4 bases and the J segment 2 bases; nucleotides outside the gene matches: 1. CDR1 is SEHNR and CDR2 is FQNEAQ in the germline V gene (reference sequence). The CDR3 is 13 residues long. DNA of the CDR3: TGTGCCAGCAGCTGGGGACAGAACTATGGCTACACCTTC. This translates into CASSWGQNYGYTF.

This clone was observed a few times. V usage is TRBV27 and J usage is TRBJ1-6, with 9 nucleotides matching TRBD1. Trimming cost V 3 bases and J 10 bases; bases outside gene matches: 7. Germline V lookup: CDR1 MNHEY, CDR2 SMNVEV (reference sequence). The CDR3 is 15 amino acids. CDR3: CASSFGGTGNSPLHF. DNA for the CDR3: TGTGCCAGCAGTTTCGGGGGGACAGGGAACTCACCCCTCCACTTT.

The V and J genes are TRBV5-4 and TRBJ2-2; D may be TRBD1 (5 bases). CDR1 is SGHNT, CDR2 YYREEE, per germline (reference sequence). V was shortened by 4 bases and J by 4 bases, with 29 bases between the two germline ends. The CDR3 totals 20 residues. CDR3 loop: CASSPQGMGQARWGTGELFF. The DNA for the CDR3 is TGTGCCAGCAGCCCCCAGGGAATGGGTCAGGCGAGGTGGGGCACCGGGGAGCTGTTTTTT.

The CDR3 is CATEGNFYNSPLHF. For the CDR3, the DNA is TGTGCCACCGAGGGCAATTTTTATAATTCACCCCTCCACTTT. The chain links TRBV10-3 to TRBJ1-6; no clear D gene. The V end lost 10 bases, the J end lost 4 bases, and 14 bases lay between the germline ends. CDR1 and CDR2 (germline): ENHRY, SYGVKD. This CDR3 is built from 14 residues.

The chain carries TRBV3-1 (or the pseudogene TRBV3-2) and TRBJ2-3; perhaps TRBD1 as D (5 bases). Germline CDR1 and CDR2: LGHDT and YNNKEL (reference sequence). The V end was cut by 4 bases, the J end by 6 bases, with 8 bases between. This CDR3 has 12 amino acids. The CDR3 here is CASSPGMDTQYF. The CDR3 DNA follows: TGTGCCAGCAGCCCAGGGATGGATACGCAGTATTTT.

The chain carries TRBV28 and TRBJ2-7, with 10 bases identical to TRBD1. The CDR3 loop spans 16 amino acids. Per the germline V gene, CDR1 is MDHEN and CDR2 is SYDVKM. The ends lost 3 bases at V and 2 bases at J; junction bases unmatched: 7. The CDR3 coding sequence is TGTGCCAGCAGTTTCTTCCGGACAGGGGGAACCTACGAGCAGTACTTC. Translation gives CASSFFRTGGTYEQYF.

This chain connects TRBV6-1 to TRBJ1-5; D is unresolved. Trimming pared 2 bases from V and 6 bases from J, leaving 5 bases between. Per germline, CDR1 MNHNS and CDR2 SASEGT. The CDR3 consists of 12 residues. Here the CDR3 reads CASSERSQPQHF. Written as DNA, the CDR3 is TGTGCCAGCAGTGAAAGGAGTCAGCCCCAGCATTTT.

The V gene is TRBV9, the J gene TRBJ2-7, with D maybe TRBD2 (6 bases). V was shortened by 1 base and J by 4 bases, with 12 bases between the two germline ends. This CDR3 comprises 14 residues. CDR1 and CDR2 (germline): SGDLS, YYNGEE. The CDR3 sequence is CASSVMSGEYEQYF. CDR3 sequence (DNA): TGTGCCAGCAGCGTAATGTCGGGAGAGTACGAGCAGTACTTC.

The V and J genes are TRBV7-9 and TRBJ1-2; no clear D. Trimming pared 5 bases from V and 8 bases from J, leaving 12 bases between. This CDR3 contains 12 residues. Germline assignment: CDR1 SEHNR and CDR2 FQNEAQ (reference sequence). This CDR3 is CASSRTPRGYTF. In DNA form, the CDR3 reads TGTGCCAGCAGCCGTACACCTAGGGGCTACACCTTC.

The chain uses TRBV7-8 and TRBJ1-5, with 7 bases matching TRBD1. There are 16 residues in the CDR3. V trimming: 5 bases; J trimming: 1 base; junction bases outside the gene matches: 8. The V gene's germline CDR1 is SGHVS and CDR2 FQNEAQ. The CDR3, as DNA: TGTGCCAGCAGCCCCGTCAGGGGGAGAAGCAATCAGCCCCAGCATTTT. This sequence encodes CASSPVRGRSNQPQHF.